This entry concerns a single TCR beta chain. Deletions cut 3 bases from V and 5 bases from J, with 8 bases between. This CDR3 has 13 residues. Germline values: CDR1 SGHTA, CDR2 FQGNSA. Only in-frame clones appear in the TCRdb table, and some are missing; sequencing was by immunoSEQ multiplex PCR. The data hold about 210,000 clones, with 65% to 90% observed a single time. The data stem from a study of blood T cell repertoires in COVID-19. The receptor's source is a woman aged 70-85 years with COVID-19, enrolled during active disease. Sequenced input: peripheral blood. The J gene is TRBJ1-5, the V gene TRBV7-2; D gene uncertain. The CDR3 region is CASSFGVDQPQHF. Written as DNA, the CDR3 is TGTGCCAGCAGCTTCGGAGTGGATCAGCCCCAGCATTTT.